This T cell receptor beta chain appears in the sequencing data of a study of beta chain features in type 1 diabetes. The CDR3 consists of 14 residues. Germline CDR1 reads SEHNR; CDR2 reads FQNEAQ (reference sequence). Trimming took off 5 bases at V and 8 bases at J, with 15 bases between the two ends. Reverse transcribing all isolated RNA meant expressed TCRB transcripts were sequenced. Naive, central memory and regulatory T cell samples averaged about 3.4 million reads. Libraries were prepared by immunoSEQ multiplex PCR; TCRdb keeps only in-frame clonotypes and omits some of them. The table records 900,000 or so clones, roughly a sixth of them present only once.

Sequencing was performed on naive CD4+ T cells from blood. The sequence derives from a woman aged 18-30 years in good health. J is TRBJ1-4 and V is TRBV7-9; possibly TRBD1 for D (6 bases). For the CDR3, the DNA is TGTGCCAGCAGCCCGAGTGGGGGCAACGAAAAACTGTTTTTT. Its protein is CASSPSGGNEKLFF.